The entry that follows covers one T cell receptor beta chain sequence. No antigen is known for it. Qualities for individual bases were not recorded, and no much larger clone is one base off. This sample is drawn from a study of blood T cells in healthy people across ages (dated by TCRdb to the mid-2010s). Study-wide context: In model experiments, roughly one uniquely barcoded TCR beta cDNA molecule per two T cells was captured by template switching. The study measured age-related changes in TCR beta repertoire diversity using deep sequencing normalized with unique cDNA molecular identifiers. The donors were split into four age groups: young (average approximately 16 years), middle-aged (39), aged (62) and long-lived (roughly 77). To avoid experimental bias, donors of different ages were distributed randomly across sequencing lanes. Using the same blood draw, the study looked at two additional independent replicas of 1 million unique cDNA reads for two donors, one aged 18 to 30 and the other aged 80 or older.

Donors were approximately 42 systemically healthy Caucasian individuals from Russia aged 6 to 90 years. About 10 milliliters of peripheral blood were collected from each donor into EDTA-treated Vacutainer tubes. Ficoll-Paque density-gradient centrifugation was used to isolate PBMCs, with at least 6.5 million obtained per sample. Trizol reagent was used to extract total RNA from the PBMCs, yielding at least 6 micrograms per sample. Naive CD45RAhigh/CD27high T cell percentages were measured by flow cytometry on a PBMC aliquot from every donor. As encoded in the germline V gene, CDR1 is SNHLY while CDR2 is FYNNEI. V loses 5 bases at its end and J loses 8 bases; junction bases beyond the gene matches: 20. The CDR3, from cysteine to phenylalanine, totals 18 residues. Here the CDR3 DNA is all that survives: 54 bases in frame from base 1. The investigation overall reported the following: Observed TCR beta diversity correlated strongly with the percentage of naive T cells measured by flow cytometry. The long-lived group showed more naive CD4+ T cells, fewer expanded clones and increased TCR diversity than the aged group, suggesting age selection. As age increased, observed TCR beta diversity per million T cells dropped in a roughly linear way, and a significant reduction was already evident by age 40. Estimates of total diversity based on one million sequenced T cells were regarded as lower bounds and as underestimates. Because the CMV infection status of the donors was unknown, age-related changes in expanded clonotypes may potentially have been confounded. Since profiling was done on bulk unsorted PBMCs, naive and antigen-experienced compartments could not be conclusively compared.

Receptor amplification or capture employed 5' RACE. Reads for this sample came from an Illumina HiSeq 2500. A second roughly 6 to 11 cycle PCR used a sample-barcoded 5' primer and a J-beta primer mix. A unique molecular identifier was introduced onto each TCR beta cDNA molecule by a template-switch 5' adaptor carrying 12 random nucleotides. Each sample yielded at least 2.5 million CDR3-containing paired-end reads. First-strand cDNA was synthesized from all RNA with the Mint cDNA synthesis kit, primed by a TRBC-specific oligonucleotide. All cDNA was treated with uracil-DNA glycosylase and then went through a first 18-cycle PCR with the universal primers M1SS and BC2_uni_R. The authors' analysis ran thus. For normalization, 1 million high-quality reads, each with a distinct molecular identifier, were randomly selected from each sample. Reads sharing molecular identifiers were discarded rather than binned into consensus sequences. MiTCR, with a Q25 quality threshold and the strictest error-elimination algorithm, was used for CDR3 identification, clonotype clustering and error correction. Lower-bound total TCR beta diversity was estimated with a nonparametric unseen species model using Euler transformation. TCRdb cleaned the public reads at Q25 with fastp, built clones with MiXCR and kept in-frame beta chains. Rows with a matching CDR3 protein are joined into one entry that keeps the most common DNA and genes. The V and J calls reflect TCRdb's pipeline rather than the authors' work. This sample comprises some 1 million distinct CDR3 sequences, 45% of them detected only once. The top ten hold over 15% of the sample.

Recombination linked TRBV2 to TRBJ2-3; 9 nucleotides in the junction match TRBD1. Sample: blood. This receptor was obtained from an older woman in good health. CDR3 region: CASSQNAGTGLLPSTQYF. The DNA sequence follows: TGTGCCAGCAGTCAAAACGCAGGGACAGGGCTATTGCCCAGTACGCAGTATTTT.